This TCR beta chain comes out of a study of identical twins. Per germline, CDR1 LGHNA and CDR2 YNFKEQ. V lost 3 bases, J lost 1 base, and 6 bases stayed unmatched. The CDR3 totals 18 residues. Healthy Caucasian donors formed the entire cohort. This clonotype was observed many times. Antigen unknown. Study-wide findings and caveats: Insertions were fewer in abundant cord blood beta clonotypes, whereas memory repertoires showed none of this pattern. For zero-insertion analyses, partial confounding could come from invariant MAIT and iNKT cells.

cDNA molecules carried unique molecular identifiers, and template switching added a universal primer site. MiXCR was run by TCRdb on the 5' RACE reads, yielding one entry per CDR3 protein. The sample holds around 480,000 distinct CDR3 sequences; 13% to 15% are singletons and the top ten take about 0.52%. The same sample was also used in a study of yellow fever vaccine responses in identical twins.

The clonotype was recovered from a woman under 30 in good health. The J gene is TRBJ2-1, the V gene TRBV4-2, with 13 bases lining up with TRBD2. The specimen sequenced was CD4+ T cells sorted from blood. Here the CDR3 reads CASSHNGTSGTSYNEQFF. DNA for the CDR3: TGTGCCAGCAGCCACAATGGGACTAGCGGGACGTCCTACAATGAGCAGTTCTTC.